The 25 T cell receptor beta chains below come from one sample, sequenced in a study of Graves' ophthalmopathy and Graves' hyperthyroidism. Amplified material comprised TCR beta CDR3 regions derived from RNA transcripts. Second-round multiplex PCR followed a first-round RT-PCR using HTBI primers. MiXCR, applied by TCRdb to the multiplex PCR reads, yields one record per CDR3 protein. The sample lists 600,000 to 700,000 distinct CDR3 sequences, approximately 39% occurring once. Material for sequencing was peripheral blood. Receptor source: an adult man with Graves' ophthalmopathy.

This clonotype appeared a few times. The V gene is TRBV12-3 or TRBV12-4, the J gene TRBJ1-6; D not certain. The CDR3 consists of 15 residues. Trimming removed 5 bases from V and 6 bases from J, with 14 bases in between. The CDR3 coding sequence is TGTGCCAGCAGTGAAACGGGTTTACCTAATTCACCCCTCCACTTT. Translating gives CASSETGLPNSPLHF.

This clonotype was seen ten or more times. The chain joins TRBV5-8 to TRBJ1-3; D may be TRBD1 (5 bases). CDR1 SGHTS and CDR2 YDEGEE come from the germline V gene. The CDR3 loop spans 14 amino acids. Trimming cost V 4 bases and J 3 bases, with 11 bases left between them. CDR3 sequence: CASSTRDVGNTIYF. In DNA form, the CDR3 reads TGTGCCAGCAGCACCCGGGACGTTGGAAACACCATATATTTT.

The table lists this clonotype with many counts. The rearrangement joins TRBV20-1 to TRBJ2-5, with D perhaps TRBD1 or TRBD2 (5 bases each). CDR1 and CDR2 (germline): DFQATT, SNEGSKA (reference sequence). V lost 2 bases, J lost 4 bases, and 14 bases lay in between. The CDR3 has 14 amino acids. CDR3 bases: TGCAGTGCTAGATCTGGGGACCCTTCAGAGACCCAGTACTTC. Translation gives CSARSGDPSETQYF.

The rearrangement links TRBV6-5 to TRBJ1-1; TRBD1 aligns across 8 bases. The CDR3 is 15 residues long. CDR1 and CDR2 (germline): MNHEY, SVGAGI. The J segment lost 2 bases and the V segment lost 5 bases, leaving 7 bases of the junction unmatched. This CDR3 is CASSPKTGANTEAFF. CDR3 DNA: TGTGCCAGCAGTCCCAAGACAGGGGCTAACACTGAAGCTTTCTTT.

The genes are TRBV20-1 and TRBJ2-7; D is unresolved. The CDR3 has 14 amino acids. V was shortened by 4 bases and J by 6 bases, with 19 bases between the two germline ends. Germline CDR1 reads DFQATT; CDR2 reads SNEGSKA (reference sequence). CDR3 region: CSAISGSHPGEQYF. The CDR3, as DNA: TGCAGTGCTATTTCCGGGTCTCACCCCGGCGAGCAGTACTTC.

This clonotype was seen ten or more times. This chain uses TRBV29-1 with TRBJ2-7; TRBD1 matches at 10 bases. V was pared by 5 bases and J by 6 bases, with 10 bases of the junction left unmatched. The V gene's germline CDR1 is SQVTM and CDR2 ANQGSEA. The CDR3 sequence is 14 residues long. The CDR3 spells CSVIRQGAFSEQYF. Written as DNA, the CDR3 is TGCAGCGTTATCCGACAGGGGGCTTTCTCCGAGCAGTACTTC.

This clonotype was detected ten times or more. The chain is built from TRBV5-1 and TRBJ2-7; TRBD1 agrees at 9 bases. CDR1 and CDR2 from the germline V gene are SGHRS and YFSETQ. Germline trimming cut 0 bases from V and 5 bases from J; bases unmatched to any gene: 3. The length of the CDR3 is 14 residues. CDR3 DNA sequence: TGCGCCAGCAGCTTGGAGGGACAGGGCCACGAGCAGTACTTC. Its translation is CASSLEGQGHEQYF.

J is TRBJ2-7 and V is TRBV10-3; TRBD1 or TRBD2 may be the D gene (5 bases each). The CDR3 length is 14 residues. Trimming cost V 2 bases and J 2 bases, with 10 bases left between them. The V gene's germline CDR1 is ENHRY and CDR2 SYGVKD. The CDR3 DNA sequence: TGTGCCATCAGTGAGGGGGGAACACCCTACGAGCAGTACTTC. This sequence encodes CAISEGGTPYEQYF.

As regards this clonotype: Germline is not matched at one junction end, which may reflect a read error. The chain links TRBV25-1 to TRBJ2-7; TRBD1 matches at 7 bases. The CDR3 sequence is 12 residues long. CDR1 and CDR2 (germline): MGHDK, SYGVNS. Here the CDR3 DNA reads TGTGCCATCAGTGCTAGGACAGGCGAGCAGTACTTC. It yields the protein CAISARTGEQYF.

V and J are TRBV25-1 and TRBJ1-1, with 10 nucleotides matching TRBD1. Germline lookup yields CDR1 MGHDK and CDR2 SYGVNS. The junction had 3 bases not matched to a gene; V was cut back by 6 bases and J by 2 bases. CDR3 size: 14 residues. CDR3 amino acids: CASRGTGDNTEAFF. In nucleotides, the CDR3 is TGTGCCAGCAGAGGGACAGGGGATAACACTGAAGCTTTCTTT.

The chain carries TRBV18 and TRBJ1-5; the D gene is possibly TRBD1 (5 bases). Germline CDR1 and CDR2: KGHSH and LQKENI. Trimming shortened V by 0 bases and J by 6 bases, and 12 bases separated the two germline ends. The CDR3 is made up of 15 amino acids. CDR3 in amino acids: CASSPPGAQGQPQHF. The CDR3 region has the DNA TGTGCCAGCTCACCACCCGGGGCGCAGGGTCAGCCCCAGCATTTT.

This clonotype showed up many times. The J gene is TRBJ2-5, the V gene TRBV7-6, with no clear D. Per the germline V gene, CDR1 is SGHVS and CDR2 is FNYEAQ. V lost 5 bases and J lost 1, with 8 bases in between. CDR3 length: 13 amino acids. DNA of the CDR3: TGTGCCAGCAGCCCCTGGGGCCAAGAGACCCAGTACTTC. Encoded protein: CASSPWGQETQYF.

This clonotype appeared many times. V and J are TRBV19 and TRBJ1-4; D is undetermined. V was clipped by 4 bases and J by 0 bases, with 15 bases between them. CDR1 and CDR2 (germline): LNHDA, SQIVND (reference sequence). The CDR3 runs to 17 residues. The CDR3 nucleotides read TGTGCCAGTAGTACCCCCAGACGGACCGCAACTAATGAAAAACTGTTTTTT. It encodes CASSTPRRTATNEKLFF.

For this clonotype: Germline is not matched at one junction end, which may reflect a read error. The rearrangement links TRBV5-1 to TRBJ2-5; 15 bases align to TRBD2. From germline, CDR1 is SGHRS and CDR2 YFSETQ. The CDR3 runs to 18 residues. The CDR3 region is CASSLGTSGGAGREAQYF. The CDR3 coding sequence is TGCGCCAGCAGCTTGGGGACTAGCGGGGGGGCGGGCCGAGAGGCCCAGTACTTC.

The J gene is TRBJ1-5, the V gene TRBV7-2; TRBD1 matches at 8 bases. In germline, CDR1 is SGHTA, CDR2 FQGNSA. This CDR3 has 19 residues. V lost 1 base and J lost 0; bases outside the gene matches: 11. CDR3 DNA: TGTGCCAGCAGCTTAGATGCCGACAGGGGCGGCAGTAGCAATCAGCCCCAGCATTTT. Translation: CASSLDADRGGSSNQPQHF.

This clonotype was observed a handful of times. The chain combines TRBV11-1 with TRBJ2-7, with TRBD2 identical over 13 bases. V shed 1 base, J shed 2 bases, and the junction held 26 bases outside the gene matches. The CDR3 is 24 amino acids. CDR1 and CDR2 from the germline V gene are SGHAT and FQDESV (reference sequence). The CDR3 bases are TGTGCCAGCAGCTTAGATATGTGGGACAAAATAGGACTAGCGGGGGAAGAAAGTACCTACGAGCAGTACTTC. Its protein product is CASSLDMWDKIGLAGEESTYEQYF.

The V and J genes are TRBV12-3 or TRBV12-4 and TRBJ2-7, with D perhaps being TRBD1 or TRBD2 (5 bases each). The CDR3 spans 14 residues. V was cut by 7 bases and J by 2 bases, with 15 bases left in between. The DNA of the CDR3 is TGTGCCAGCATCACGGGCAGGGACGCCTACGAGCAGTACTTC. Translated: CASITGRDAYEQYF.

This clonotype was seen a handful of times. V usage is TRBV20-1 and J usage is TRBJ2-7; 10 bases map to TRBD2. V shed 3 bases and J 7 bases; nucleotides not matched to a gene: 18. Per the germline V gene, CDR1 is DFQATT and CDR2 is SNEGSKA (reference sequence). This CDR3 is built from 17 residues. CDR3 DNA sequence: TGCAGTGCTAGTCGATTTGGGGACCGCGGACTAGCGGAGGAGCAGTACTTC. Amino acid sequence: CSASRFGDRGLAEEQYF.

V and J are TRBV7-2 and TRBJ1-2, with D tentatively TRBD1 (6 bases). Germline V CDR1 and CDR2: SGHTA, FQGNSA. Trimming took off 4 bases at V and 10 bases at J, with 10 bases between the two ends. The CDR3 has 11 residues. CDR3 coding DNA: TGTGCCAGCAGCTGGGGGGCCGTCTACACCTTC. It translates to CASSWGAVYTF.

This sequence joins TRBV29-1 and TRBJ2-5; weak D call: TRBD1 (6 bases). This CDR3 spans 13 amino acids. Germline CDR1 is SQVTM and CDR2 is ANQGSEA. The V end lost 7 bases, the J end lost 1 base, and 13 bases lay between the germline ends. CDR3 loop: CSAVRGPQETQYF. The DNA for the CDR3 is TGCAGCGCCGTCAGGGGACCCCAAGAGACCCAGTACTTC.

In the case of this clonotype: A much larger clone lies one base from this, so it may be a read error. The gene calls are TRBV19 and TRBJ1-1, with D unresolved. The CDR3 covers 14 residues. V lost 6 bases to trimming and J lost 0 bases, with 11 bases between them. Germline values: CDR1 LNHDA, CDR2 SQIVND (reference sequence). The CDR3 protein is CASRASEMNTEAFF. The CDR3, as DNA: TGTGCCAGTAGAGCCAGTGAAATGAACACTGAAGCTTTCTTT.

This clonotype occurred many times. The rearrangement joins TRBV7-9 to TRBJ1-2, with a tentative D call TRBD1 (5 bases). The V gene lost 4 bases and the J gene lost 13 bases, with 16 bases spanning the gap. The CDR3 runs to 12 residues. The germline CDR1 and CDR2 sequences are SEHNR and FQNEAQ (reference sequence). CDR3 in amino acids: CASSSGGVLSTF. The CDR3 DNA sequence: TGTGCCAGCAGCTCGGGAGGGGTACTATCCACCTTC.

The rearrangement uses TRBV10-3 and TRBJ1-4; a weak D match, TRBD1 (6 bases). From germline, CDR1 is ENHRY and CDR2 SYGVKD. Trimming took 6 bases from V and 8 from J, leaving 10 bases between them. The CDR3 spans 12 residues. This chain's CDR3 is CAIRTGTEKLFF. The CDR3 coding sequence is TGTGCCATCAGGACCGGGACAGAAAAACTGTTTTTT.

V gene TRBV7-2 combines with J gene TRBJ1-2; 11 bases are a match to TRBD1. J lost 7 bases, V lost 5 bases, and 12 bases had no gene match. Germline V gene data show CDR1 as SGHTA and CDR2 as FQGNSA. The CDR3 contains 16 residues. The CDR3 DNA sequence: TGTGCCAGCAGCACCGGACAGGGGGCCGAAGCTTCTGGCTACACCTTC. Protein sequence: CASSTGQGAEASGYTF.

This clonotype has ten or more counts. V is TRBV7-2 and J is TRBJ2-6; D is unclear. CDR1 SGHTA and CDR2 FQGNSA come from the germline V gene. This CDR3 has 16 residues. Trimming shortened V by 1 base and J by 0 bases, and 7 bases separated the two germline ends. The CDR3 sequence is CASSLVGSSGANVLTF. The DNA for the CDR3 is TGTGCCAGCAGCTTAGTAGGCAGCTCTGGGGCCAACGTCCTGACTTTC.